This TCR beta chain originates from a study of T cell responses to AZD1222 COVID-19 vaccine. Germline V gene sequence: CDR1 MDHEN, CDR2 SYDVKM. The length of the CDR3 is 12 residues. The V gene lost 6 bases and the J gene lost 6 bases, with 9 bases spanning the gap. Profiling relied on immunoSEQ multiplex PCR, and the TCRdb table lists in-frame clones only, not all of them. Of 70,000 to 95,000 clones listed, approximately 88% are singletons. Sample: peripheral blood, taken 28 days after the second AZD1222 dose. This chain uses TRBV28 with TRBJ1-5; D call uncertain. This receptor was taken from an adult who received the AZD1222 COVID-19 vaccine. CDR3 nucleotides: TGTGCCAGCAGCTACAAATTTCAGCCCCAGCATTTT. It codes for CASSYKFQPQHF.